This TCR beta chain was profiled in a study of blood T cells in healthy people across ages (dated by TCRdb to between 2014 and 2016). For context, the study as a whole: In model experiments, template switching captured about one uniquely barcoded TCR beta cDNA molecule for every two T cells. To track age-related changes in TCR beta repertoire diversity, the study relied on deep sequencing normalized with unique cDNA molecular identifiers. The study analyzed two additional independent replicas of 1 million unique cDNA reads from the same blood draw for two donors, one aged 18 to 29 and one aged 80 or older. Four age groups were formed from the donors: young (average 16 years), middle-aged (approximately 39), aged (around 62) and long-lived (around 82). Study-wide conclusions, independent of this receptor: Because the CMV infection status of the donors was unknown, age-related changes in expanded clonotypes may potentially have been confounded. Total diversity estimates from one million sequenced T cells were considered lower bounds and underestimates. Because profiling used bulk unsorted PBMCs, naive and antigen-experienced compartments could not be compared conclusively. Observed TCR beta diversity per million T cells fell roughly linearly with age, and a significant reduction was already apparent by age about 38. Observed TCR beta diversity correlated strongly with the percentage of naive T cells measured by flow cytometry. Compared with the aged group, more naive CD4+ T cells, fewer expanded clones and increased TCR diversity were shown by the long-lived group, suggesting age selection.

The 39 donors, aged about 6 to 100 years, were systemically healthy Caucasian individuals from Russia. Each donor gave 8.5 to 10 milliliters of peripheral blood, collected into EDTA-treated Vacutainer tubes. Ficoll-Paque density-gradient centrifugation was used to isolate PBMCs, with at least 6 million obtained per sample. Trizol reagent was used to extract total RNA from PBMCs, with at least 6 micrograms per sample. For every donor, an aliquot of PBMCs went through flow cytometry to measure the percentages of naive CD45RAhigh/CD27high T cells. Comments on this clonotype: Its specific antigen is unknown. Per-base quality was not reported, and no clone a single base away is much larger than it.

The germline V gene provides CDR1 LGHNA and CDR2 YSLEER. Trimming accounts for 0 bases at V and 7 bases at J, while the number of junction bases matched to no gene is 9. Including cysteine and phenylalanine, the CDR3 has 16 amino acids. Of all the DNA, just the CDR3 is kept, 48 bases in frame from base 1. Library generation was performed with 5' RACE. The sequencing machine was an Illumina HiSeq 2500. A second PCR of roughly 7 to 12 cycles was run with a J-beta primer mix and a sample-barcoded 5' primer. A template-switch 5' adaptor carrying 12 random nucleotides introduced a unique molecular identifier onto each TCR beta cDNA molecule. Each sample yielded at least 3 million CDR3-containing paired-end reads. All of the RNA was converted into first-strand cDNA using the Mint cDNA synthesis kit, with a TRBC-specific oligonucleotide serving as the primer. After uracil-DNA glycosylase treatment, a first 18-cycle PCR used universal primers M1SS and BC2_uni_R on all cDNA. The paper's data handling went like this. Each sample was normalized by randomly selecting 1 million high-quality reads, each carrying a distinct molecular identifier. Reads with shared molecular identifiers were discarded instead of being binned into consensus sequences. CDR3 identification, clonotype clustering and error correction used MiTCR with a Q25 quality threshold and the strictest error-elimination algorithm. Lower-bound total TCR beta diversity was estimated with a nonparametric unseen species model using Euler transformation. The public reads were quality trimmed at Q25 with fastp and then assembled into clones with MiXCR by TCRdb, keeping productive beta chains. Rows are combined by CDR3 protein, so each entry shows the most common genes and DNA. These V and J calls rely on TCRdb rather than the paper's analysis. The sample has over 700,000 distinct CDR3 sequences on record, 20% to 25% of them singletons. Around 9.2% of the sample goes to the ten largest clones.

The same data also contributed to another study, on T cells of mothers and their children. As noted in the second study: Donors were nine systemically healthy Caucasian individuals: three mothers and their six children. cDNA synthesis consumed the entire amount of extracted RNA, loaded at about 1.5 ug RNA in each 15 ul reaction. In the second PCR, the M1S primer introduced both the sample barcodes and 2-4 random nucleotides. Each mother yielded over 9.5 million TCR beta CDR3 reads and each child about 3 million reads. TCR recombination output is similarly shaped by thymic selection in related and unrelated pairs, with a minor effect exerted by inherited differences. Normalized repertoire overlap was always found to be slightly, but never significantly, higher in related mother-child pairs than in unrelated mother-child pairs. No persistent microchimeric T cell clones were found, with a detection sensitivity of approximately 94 clones per million clonotypes. In the study, deep NGS was used to compare the TCR beta repertoires of mothers and children, and features distinguishing related mother-child pairs from unrelated individuals were sought. On average, the children were roughly 11 +/- 4 years old, while the mothers were approximately 40 +/- 4 years old. After adapter ligation was performed with NEBNext reagents, the libraries were sequenced on an Illumina HiSeq 2000 with 100+100 nt paired-end reads. Mother and child libraries were prepared a month apart and sequenced in separate runs to prevent cross-contamination. Between roughly 500,000 and 2,100,000 distinct TCR beta clonotypes were identified per donor. Naive TCR beta clonotypes were estimated from low-frequency clonotypes matched to each donor's FACS-determined naive share, without sorting.

The receptor was derived from a boy aged 5 to 17 in good health. Sequenced input: blood. The sequence joins TRBV4-3 to TRBJ2-5, with 9 bases aligning to TRBD2. The DNA sequence follows: TGCGCCAGCAGCCAAGATCGGCGGGGGGGCTTTATGACCCAGTACTTC. Its translation reads: CASSQDRRGGFMTQYF.